Shown below are 23 T cell receptor beta chains from a single sample sequenced in a study of T cell responses to AZD1222 COVID-19 vaccine. The data were produced by immunoSEQ multiplex PCR, yet TCRdb's version contains in-frame clones alone and is incomplete. Altogether 90,000 to 150,000 clones are present, approximately 85% being singletons, with the ten largest covering 9.4%. The starting material was peripheral blood, obtained on day 0 of AZD1222 vaccination. All receptors derive from an adult in good health.

The V call is TRBV10-3, the J call TRBJ2-1; D unresolved. The ends were cut back, 2 bases at V and 9 bases at J, with 11 bases in the middle. The CDR3 is 13 amino acids. Per the germline V gene, CDR1 is ENHRY and CDR2 is SYGVKD. DNA of the CDR3: TGTGCCATCAGTGAGGTGCGTGTAGGTGAGCAGTTCTTC. Its translation: CAISEVRVGEQFF.

This chain joins TRBV2 and TRBJ1-5; tentative D call: TRBD1 (5 bases). The CDR3 has 13 amino acids. The V end lost 5 bases, the J end lost 5 bases, and 10 bases lay between the germline ends. The germline CDR1 and CDR2 sequences are SNHLY and FYNNEI. Here the CDR3 reads CASSTGTDQPQHF. Written as DNA, the CDR3 is TGTGCCAGCAGTACCGGGACGGATCAGCCCCAGCATTTT. Drawing the rest from reference TRBV2 and TRBJ1-5, the complete variable domain is EPEVTQTPSHQVTQMGQEVILRCVPISNHLYFYWYRQILGQKVEFLVSFYNNEISEKSEIFDDQFSVERPDGSNFTLKIRSTKLEDSAMYFCASSTGTDQPQHFGDGTRLSIL.

This clone is a singleton in its sample. The V gene is TRBV7-9, the J gene TRBJ1-4; D not certain. Trimming took 11 bases from V and 1 from J, leaving 14 bases between them. Germline CDR1 reads SEHNR; CDR2 reads FQNEAQ (reference sequence). The CDR3 contains 14 residues. CDR3 residues: CAGRGLRTNEKLFF. CDR3 sequence (DNA): TGTGCCGGCCGAGGCCTTCGAACTAATGAAAAACTGTTTTTT.

This chain connects TRBV21-1 to TRBJ2-7. TRBV21-1 is annotated as a pseudogene. The CDR3 extends over 16 amino acids. CDR3 region: CASSKGRASPTYEQYF. The CDR3 DNA reads as TGTGCCAGCAGCAAAGGACGGGCCTCCCCTACCTACGAGCAGTACTTC.

Worth noting for this clone: One end of the junction varies from germline; a read error may be responsible. This chain joins TRBV11-2 and TRBJ2-7, with a tentative D call TRBD2 (5 bases). CDR3 length equals 17 residues. Germline V gene data show CDR1 as SGHAT and CDR2 as FQNNGV. DNA for the CDR3: TGTGCCAGCAGCTTACTAAGGACCGGGGATACCCGCTATACCCCTAACTTC. Protein product: CASSLLRTGDTRYTPNF.

This clone was counted between two and nine times. Other DNA sequences in the same sample also yield this CDR3. The chain uses TRBV18 and TRBJ1-5; no clear D. V lost 3 bases and J 4 bases, leaving 7 bases between the germline ends. This CDR3 has 13 residues. Germline V lookup: CDR1 KGHSH, CDR2 LQKENI. The CDR3 DNA reads as TGTGCCAGCTCACCTGACTCTAATCAGCCCCAGCATTTT. Protein sequence: CASSPDSNQPQHF. The variable domain in full, with the rest retrieved from reference TRBV18 and TRBJ1-5, is NAGVMQNPRHLVRRRGQEARLRCSPMKGHSHVYWYRQLPEEGLKFMVYLQKENIIDESGMPKERFSAEFPKEGPSILRIQQVVRGDSAAYFCASSPDSNQPQHFGDGTRLSIL.

J is TRBJ2-1 and V is TRBV30; 9 positions match TRBD1. Germline V lookup: CDR1 GTSNPN, CDR2 SVGIG (reference sequence). The CDR3 extends over 13 amino acids. V dropped 2 bases and J dropped 10; count of bases not matched to a gene: 6. Here the CDR3 reads CAWSYGTGTEQFF. The CDR3 DNA follows: TGTGCCTGGAGTTACGGGACAGGGACCGAGCAGTTCTTC.

The CDR3 DNA follows: TGTGCCAGCAGCATGAACCAGGGATTCACTGAAGCTTTCTTT. Translated, it gives CASSMNQGFTEAFF. The chain has TRBV7-2 and TRBJ1-1; D is perhaps TRBD1 (5 bases). Germline V gene sequence: CDR1 SGHTA, CDR2 FQGNSA. V shed 5 bases and J shed 4 bases, with 14 bases lying between them. The CDR3 totals 14 residues.

This chain connects TRBV7-2 to TRBJ2-3; 10 bases agree with TRBD2. Germline assignment: CDR1 SGHTA and CDR2 FQGNSA. V lost 3 bases and J lost 0; bases outside the gene matches: 0. CDR3 length equals 15 residues. The CDR3 reads CASSLTSGSTDTQYF. CDR3 sequence (DNA): TGTGCCAGCAGCTTGACTAGCGGGAGCACAGATACGCAGTATTTT.

J is TRBJ1-3 and V is TRBV3-1 (or the pseudogene TRBV3-2); D is perhaps TRBD1 (6 bases). The CDR3 runs to 15 residues. CDR1 LGHDT and CDR2 YNNKEL come from the germline V gene (reference sequence). Trimming took off 5 bases at V and 0 bases at J, with 11 bases between the two ends. Written as DNA, the CDR3 is TGTGCCAGCAGCTTGGACAGCTTCTCTGGAAACACCATATATTTT. Translation gives CASSLDSFSGNTIYF.

This chain uses TRBV7-7 with TRBJ2-1; D remains unclear. In germline, CDR1 is SSHAT, CDR2 FNYEAQ (reference sequence). The germline V and J ends were trimmed by 1 base and 0 bases, with 13 bases remaining between them. The CDR3 totals 17 residues. The CDR3 bases are TGTGCCAGCAGCTTAGATCTCGGGCCTCTCTCCTACAATGAGCAGTTCTTC. This codes for CASSLDLGPLSYNEQFF.

This rearrangement joins TRBV9 to TRBJ2-7, with TRBD2 matching over 7 bases. Germline values: CDR1 SGDLS, CDR2 YYNGEE. CDR3 length equals 14 residues. V gave up 6 bases and J gave up 5 bases; unmatched junction bases: 11. The CDR3 sequence is CASNKGGSSNEQYF. In DNA form, the CDR3 reads TGTGCCAGCAACAAGGGCGGGAGTTCTAACGAGCAGTACTTC.

The V call is TRBV30, the J call TRBJ2-7, with TRBD1 matching over 7 bases. The J segment lost 6 bases and the V segment lost 7 bases, leaving 9 bases of the junction unmatched. Germline CDR1 and CDR2: GTSNPN and SVGIG (reference sequence). CDR3 size: 12 residues. The CDR3 region has the DNA TGTGCCTCAGACAGGGCTAGGCGCGAGCAGTACTTC. This translates into CASDRARREQYF.

V is TRBV5-1 and J is TRBJ2-1; perhaps TRBD1 as D (6 bases). The length of the CDR3 is 14 residues. Germline assignment: CDR1 SGHRS and CDR2 YFSETQ. Trimming pared 4 bases from V and 5 bases from J, leaving 13 bases between. Here the CDR3 DNA reads TGCGCCAGCAGCAAGGGACACCCAGACAATGAGCAGTTCTTC. This encodes CASSKGHPDNEQFF.

The rearrangement uses TRBV30 and TRBJ2-3, with 11 bases fitting TRBD2. The CDR3 is 15 residues long. V gave up 4 bases and J gave up 4 bases; unmatched junction bases: 7. CDR1 and CDR2 from the germline V gene are GTSNPN and SVGIG (reference sequence). CDR3 residues: CAWTVAGGPSDTQYF. The CDR3 nucleotides read TGTGCCTGGACGGTAGCGGGGGGGCCATCAGATACGCAGTATTTT.

The V and J genes are TRBV4-2 and TRBJ2-7; a weak D match, TRBD2 (6 bases). Germline-derived CDR1 and CDR2 are LGHNA and YNFKEQ. This CDR3 contains 15 residues. Trimming left V 4 bases short and J 3 bases short, with 16 bases between. CDR3: CASSPGVPKNYEQYF. CDR3 bases: TGTGCCAGCAGCCCGGGGGTCCCCAAGAACTACGAGCAGTACTTC.

J is TRBJ2-1 and V is TRBV6-5, with 8 bases lining up with TRBD1. Germline V gene sequence: CDR1 MNHEY, CDR2 SVGAGI. CDR3 length: 15 residues. V shed 2 bases, J shed 4 bases, and the junction held 4 bases outside the gene matches. The CDR3 bases are TGTGCCAGCAGTTACAACAGGGGGTTTTACAATGAGCAGTTCTTC. As protein: CASSYNRGFYNEQFF.

The genes are TRBV11-3 and TRBJ1-1; D possibly corresponds to TRBD1 (5 bases). Germline CDR1 reads SGHNT; CDR2 reads YENEEA. CDR3 size: 17 residues. Trimming stripped 3 bases from V and 1 base from J, with 18 bases between. The DNA for the CDR3 is TGTGCCAGCAGCTTGGCCAGCGGGACCATGCCGAACACTGAAGCTTTCTTT. Protein: CASSLASGTMPNTEAFF.

The J gene is TRBJ2-7, the V gene TRBV5-1; D unclear. Germline loops: CDR1 SGHRS, CDR2 YFSETQ. Trimming pared 0 bases from V and 3 bases from J, leaving 16 bases between. This CDR3 region has 16 residues. CDR3 residues: CASSLGANRRIYEQYF. The DNA of the CDR3 is TGCGCCAGCAGCTTGGGTGCCAATAGGCGTATCTACGAGCAGTACTTC.

V and J are TRBV2 and TRBJ2-7; the match to TRBD1 covers 9 bases. The trim removed 7 bases at V and 3 bases at J, leaving 10 bases unmatched. This CDR3 is 15 amino acids long. The V gene's germline CDR1 is SNHLY and CDR2 FYNNEI. The CDR3 sequence is CASTGTGGVLYEQYF. The CDR3 DNA sequence: TGTGCCAGCACTGGAACAGGGGGCGTCCTCTACGAGCAGTACTTC.

The chain uses TRBV2 and TRBJ1-4; TRBD1 matches at 8 bases. Germline loops: CDR1 SNHLY, CDR2 FYNNEI. V lost 7 bases and J lost 2; bases outside the gene matches: 0. CDR3 length: 13 amino acids. The CDR3 region is CASTGGTNEKLFF. The CDR3 coding sequence is TGTGCCAGCACAGGGGGCACTAATGAAAAACTGTTTTTT.

This clone was observed at least ten times. The chain joins TRBV2 to TRBJ1-6, with 9 nucleotides matching TRBD1. The V and J ends lost 2 bases and 8 bases, in that order; junction bases with no gene match: 10. CDR3 length equals 17 residues. CDR1 and CDR2 (germline): SNHLY, FYNNEI. CDR3 amino acids: CASSETLMDRGDSPLHF. CDR3 coding DNA: TGTGCCAGCAGTGAAACGTTAATGGACAGGGGTGATTCACCCCTCCACTTT. Filled out from reference TRBV2 and TRBJ1-6, the complete variable domain reads EPEVTQTPSHQVTQMGQEVILRCVPISNHLYFYWYRQILGQKVEFLVSFYNNEISEKSEIFDDQFSVERPDGSNFTLKIRSTKLEDSAMYFCASSETLMDRGDSPLHFGNGTRLTVT.

The rearrangement joins TRBV3-1 (or the pseudogene TRBV3-2) to TRBJ1-1, with 7 bases fitting TRBD1. V was pared by 6 bases and J by 1 base, with 5 bases of the junction left unmatched. The CDR3 length is 14 residues. Germline values: CDR1 LGHDT, CDR2 YNNKEL (reference sequence). For the CDR3, the DNA is TGTGCCAGCAGTAGACAGGGAGCGAACACTGAAGCTTTCTTT. It encodes CASSRQGANTEAFF.